This T cell receptor beta chain stems from a study of cytomegalovirus exposure and HLA in healthy donors. General study results and limits: A later analysis, which compared TCR beta chains of equal frequency, found the HLA-associated ones more clonally expanded. What TCR beta sequences reportedly achieved was accurate prediction of HLA-A and HLA-B alleles in most subjects. Follow-up analysis seemed to connect common viral pathogens with several of the most significant clusters identified. Later on, a genetic analysis was performed. It linked a missense variant in DCLRE1C with V- and J-gene trimming of TCR beta.

Note on this clone: Antigen specificity is unknown.

With 60 Vbeta and 13 Jbeta primers, the PCR was carried out. Data came from immunoSEQ multiplex PCR; TCRdb stores just in-frame clones and leaves some out. The profile shows roughly 80,000 clones, 75% to 85% of them singletons. The V gene lost 6 bases and the J gene lost 7 bases, with 13 bases spanning the gap. This CDR3 is built from 13 residues. The germline V gene has CDR1 SNHLY and CDR2 FYNNEI. Material for sequencing was PBMCs. The receptor's source is a woman under 40 in good health and CMV-seronegative. The gene calls are TRBV2 and TRBJ1-5, with TRBD1 as a possible D gene (6 bases). The CDR3 coding sequence is TGTGCCAGCAGGGACAGCAGTAGGCAGCCCCAGCATTTT. Encoded protein: CASRDSSRQPQHF.